Listed below are T cell receptor beta chains from one sample, sequenced in a study of technical replicates of blood from a few donors. Assay used: immunoSEQ multiplex PCR; TCRdb lists only in-frame clones, some missing. The sample yields more than 90,000 clones, 90% to 95% seen once. The sequencing input was T cells isolated from PBMCs. The receptors originated from a human donor in good health. Each CDR3 is given with its conserved first and last residue. The order of the fields is clone size, D gene, J gene, V gene, CDR3 length, CDR3 DNA, CDR3 protein. The D gene is left open where the match is weak. The size field is filled for only some rows; it gives once, few, many or a size class.

abundance: -; d_gene: TRBD1; j_gene: TRBJ1-1; v_gene: TRBV5-1; len: 15; CDR3nt: TGCGCCAGCAGCGGACGCCAAACAGGGGACACTGAAGCTTTCTTT; CDR3aa: CASSGRQTGDTEAFF
abundance: -; d_gene: -; j_gene: TRBJ1-1; v_gene: TRBV19; len: 14; CDR3nt: TGTGCCAGTAGTATGAGGCAGATGAACACTGAAGCTTTCTTT; CDR3aa: CASSMRQMNTEAFF
abundance: -; d_gene: -; j_gene: TRBJ2-3; v_gene: TRBV11-2; len: 16; CDR3nt: TGTGCCAGCAGCTTAGATCTGAGGTCCGCCACAGATACGCAGTATTTT; CDR3aa: CASSLDLRSATDTQYF
abundance: -; d_gene: -; j_gene: TRBJ2-5; v_gene: TRBV9; len: 15; CDR3nt: TGTGCCAGCAGCGATCCCGGACAGCCGGGGGAGACCCAGTACTTC; CDR3aa: CASSDPGQPGETQYF
abundance: -; d_gene: -; j_gene: TRBJ1-5; v_gene: TRBV7-9; len: 14; CDR3nt: TGTGCCAGCAGCCCCGACAGATACAATCAGCCCCAGCATTTT; CDR3aa: CASSPDRYNQPQHF
abundance: -; d_gene: -; j_gene: TRBJ2-3; v_gene: TRBV19; len: 16; CDR3nt: TGTGCCAGTAGTATTCAGAGCGTCTCATACACAGATACGCAGTATTTT; CDR3aa: CASSIQSVSYTDTQYF
abundance: -; d_gene: TRBD2; j_gene: TRBJ2-3; v_gene: TRBV13; len: 17; CDR3nt: TGTGCCAGCAGCTATGTAGCGGGAGGCCTCTATAAAGATACGCAGTATTTT; CDR3aa: CASSYVAGGLYKDTQYF
abundance: -; d_gene: -; j_gene: TRBJ1-3; v_gene: TRBV4-1; len: 18; CDR3nt: TGCGCCAGCAGCCAAGCGGTGTGGGGGGGCCTCTCTGGAAACACCATATATTTT; CDR3aa: CASSQAVWGGLSGNTIYF
abundance: -; d_gene: -; j_gene: TRBJ2-1; v_gene: TRBV7-8; len: 14; CDR3nt: TGTGCCAGCAGCACAAGGCAGGGGGGCAATGAGCAGTTCTTC; CDR3aa: CASSTRQGGNEQFF
abundance: -; d_gene: TRBD2; j_gene: TRBJ2-7; v_gene: TRBV4-1; len: 16; CDR3nt: TGCGCCAGCAGCCCGCAACTGGGTAGCGGGAGGTACGAGCAGTACTTC; CDR3aa: CASSPQLGSGRYEQYF
abundance: -; d_gene: -; j_gene: TRBJ1-1; v_gene: TRBV28; len: 15; CDR3nt: TGTGCCAGCAGTGCCTACAGGGCATTGAACACTGAAGCTTTCTTT; CDR3aa: CASSAYRALNTEAFF
abundance: -; d_gene: -; j_gene: TRBJ2-3; v_gene: TRBV7-2; len: 16; CDR3nt: TGTGCCAGCAGCTTAGATATAGGGGTTGGCACAGATACGCAGTATTTT; CDR3aa: CASSLDIGVGTDTQYF
abundance: once; d_gene: -; j_gene: TRBJ2-1; v_gene: TRBV6-6; len: 15; CDR3nt: TGTGCCAGCAGTTACGGCGGCGCATCCTACAATGAGCAGTTCTTC; CDR3aa: CASSYGGASYNEQFF
abundance: -; d_gene: TRBD1; j_gene: TRBJ2-7; v_gene: TRBV30; len: 13; CDR3nt: TGTGCCTGGAGCCCCGGGACAGCCTACGAGCAGTACTTC; CDR3aa: CAWSPGTAYEQYF
abundance: -; d_gene: -; j_gene: TRBJ1-1; v_gene: TRBV6-5; len: 13; CDR3nt: TGTGCCAGTCAGGCGACATTCTCCACTGAAGCTTTCTTT; CDR3aa: CASQATFSTEAFF
abundance: -; d_gene: -; j_gene: TRBJ1-2; v_gene: TRBV7-9; len: 17; CDR3nt: TGTGCCAGCAGCTTAGAGAGGACCGGGACAAGCTCCGTAGGCTACACCTTC; CDR3aa: CASSLERTGTSSVGYTF
abundance: -; d_gene: TRBD1; j_gene: TRBJ1-4; v_gene: TRBV5-1; len: 14; CDR3nt: TGCGCCAGCAGCTTTGCAGGGGGTGATGAAAAACTGTTTTTT; CDR3aa: CASSFAGGDEKLFF
abundance: -; d_gene: TRBD2; j_gene: TRBJ2-1; v_gene: TRBV2; len: 12; CDR3nt: TGTGCCACTGGGACTAGCGGCAATGAGCAGTTCTTC; CDR3aa: CATGTSGNEQFF
abundance: -; d_gene: TRBD1; j_gene: TRBJ2-1; v_gene: TRBV6-5; len: 14; CDR3nt: TGTGCCAGCATCCGGGACAGGGGGTTCAATGAGCAGTTCTTC; CDR3aa: CASIRDRGFNEQFF
abundance: -; d_gene: -; j_gene: TRBJ1-2; v_gene: TRBV28; len: 16; CDR3nt: TGTGCCAGCAGTCTCCTAACGGGGGACCTCAACTATGGCTACACCTTC; CDR3aa: CASSLLTGDLNYGYTF
abundance: once; d_gene: TRBD2; j_gene: TRBJ2-3; v_gene: TRBV6-5; len: 16; CDR3nt: TGTGCCAGCAGTTCGGAACTAGCGGCAAGCACAGATACGCAGTATTTT; CDR3aa: CASSSELAASTDTQYF
abundance: -; d_gene: -; j_gene: TRBJ2-5; v_gene: TRBV7-9; len: 16; CDR3nt: TGTGCCAGCAGCTTAGAGAGGGAGCGTCGGCAAGAGACCCAGTACTTC; CDR3aa: CASSLERERRQETQYF
abundance: -; d_gene: TRBD1; j_gene: TRBJ1-2; v_gene: TRBV9; len: 14; CDR3nt: TGTGCCAGCAGCTTAGCAGGGGACAGGGTTGGCTACACCTTC; CDR3aa: CASSLAGDRVGYTF
abundance: -; d_gene: -; j_gene: TRBJ2-2; v_gene: TRBV13; len: 15; CDR3nt: TGTGCCAGCAGCGATTCGACTGGGGGCGTCGGGGAGCTGTTTTTT; CDR3aa: CASSDSTGGVGELFF
abundance: -; d_gene: -; j_gene: TRBJ2-3; v_gene: TRBV11-2; len: 13; CDR3nt: TGTGCCCAGGGCGACTGGAGCACAGATACGCAGTATTTT; CDR3aa: CAQGDWSTDTQYF
abundance: -; d_gene: TRBD1; j_gene: TRBJ2-7; v_gene: TRBV7-9; len: 16; CDR3nt: TGTGCCAGCAGCCTAAGGGACAGCCAAACCCGTCTGCAGCAGTACTTC; CDR3aa: CASSLRDSQTRLQQYF
abundance: -; d_gene: TRBD1; j_gene: TRBJ2-3; v_gene: TRBV9; len: 15; CDR3nt: TGTGCCAGCAGCCTTACAGGACAGGGCGCAGATACGCAGTATTTT; CDR3aa: CASSLTGQGADTQYF
abundance: -; d_gene: TRBD1; j_gene: TRBJ1-1; v_gene: TRBV19; len: 14; CDR3nt: TGTGCCAGTGGGTGGGACAGGTATGAAACTGAAGCTTTCTTT; CDR3aa: CASGWDRYETEAFF
abundance: -; d_gene: TRBD2; j_gene: TRBJ2-1; v_gene: TRBV19; len: 15; CDR3nt: TGTGCCTCCCAGTTGGGAGCGGGAGGGGTAAATGAGCAGTTCTTC; CDR3aa: CASQLGAGGVNEQFF
abundance: -; d_gene: -; j_gene: TRBJ1-2; v_gene: TRBV7-2; len: 13; CDR3nt: TGTGCCAGCAGCCCCTCGGGGGAAAGTGGCTACACCTTC; CDR3aa: CASSPSGESGYTF
abundance: -; d_gene: -; j_gene: TRBJ1-5; v_gene: TRBV5-6; len: 14; CDR3nt: TGTGCCAGCAGCTTGTTAAACGGGAATCAGCCCCAGCATTTT; CDR3aa: CASSLLNGNQPQHF
abundance: -; d_gene: TRBD2; j_gene: TRBJ2-7; v_gene: TRBV6-5; len: 16; CDR3nt: TGTGCCAGCAGTTACTCCCCTAGCGGGGGATCCTACGAGCAGTACTTC; CDR3aa: CASSYSPSGGSYEQYF
abundance: -; d_gene: -; j_gene: TRBJ2-1; v_gene: TRBV18; len: 15; CDR3nt: TGTGCCAGCTCACCTCGCCAGGTCGACTACAATGAGCAGTTCTTC; CDR3aa: CASSPRQVDYNEQFF
abundance: -; d_gene: -; j_gene: TRBJ2-2; v_gene: TRBV14; len: 13; CDR3nt: TGTGCCAGCAGCCAAGTCCCTGCCGGGGAGCTGTTTTTT; CDR3aa: CASSQVPAGELFF
abundance: -; d_gene: -; j_gene: TRBJ2-5; v_gene: TRBV5-1; len: 14; CDR3nt: TGCGCCAGCAGCTTGGGGGCAGAGAAAGAGACCCAGTACTTC; CDR3aa: CASSLGAEKETQYF
abundance: -; d_gene: -; j_gene: TRBJ2-3; v_gene: TRBV19; len: 13; CDR3nt: TGTGCCAGTAGTAAGGGGGTCGAAGATACGCAGTATTTT; CDR3aa: CASSKGVEDTQYF
abundance: once; d_gene: -; j_gene: TRBJ1-2; v_gene: TRBV1; len: 14; CDR3nt: TGCACCAGCAGTCGCTACAGGGTGGTCCATGGCTACACCTTC; CDR3aa: CTSSRYRVVHGYTF
abundance: -; d_gene: -; j_gene: TRBJ1-5; v_gene: TRBV7-2; len: 14; CDR3nt: TGTGCCAGCAGCTTAACCAGTTACAATCAGCCCCAGCATTTT; CDR3aa: CASSLTSYNQPQHF
abundance: -; d_gene: TRBD2; j_gene: TRBJ2-5; v_gene: TRBV14; len: 16; CDR3nt: TGTGCCAGCAGCCAAGACCTAGCGGTGTACCAAGAGACCCAGTACTTC; CDR3aa: CASSQDLAVYQETQYF
abundance: -; d_gene: TRBD2; j_gene: TRBJ2-1; v_gene: TRBV27; len: 16; CDR3nt: TGTGCCAGCAGTCCATGGACTAGCGCCGACGATCATGAGCAGTTCTTC; CDR3aa: CASSPWTSADDHEQFF
abundance: -; d_gene: -; j_gene: TRBJ2-2; v_gene: TRBV27; len: 13; CDR3nt: TGTGCCAGCAGTTTATCCGGCACCGGGGAGCTGTTTTTT; CDR3aa: CASSLSGTGELFF
abundance: -; d_gene: -; j_gene: TRBJ2-7; v_gene: TRBV7-2; len: 14; CDR3nt: TGTGCCAGCAGCTCGGGTCCCCCCCCCTACGAGCAGTACTTC; CDR3aa: CASSSGPPPYEQYF
abundance: -; d_gene: -; j_gene: TRBJ1-1; v_gene: TRBV9; len: 14; CDR3nt: TGTGCCAGCAGCGTAGCAGGGATAAACACTGAAGCTTTCTTT; CDR3aa: CASSVAGINTEAFF
abundance: -; d_gene: -; j_gene: TRBJ2-1; v_gene: TRBV14; len: 16; CDR3nt: TGTGCCAGCAGCGACGGAGGGCCCCAATCCTACAATGAGCAGTTCTTC; CDR3aa: CASSDGGPQSYNEQFF
abundance: -; d_gene: -; j_gene: TRBJ1-1; v_gene: TRBV30; len: 12; CDR3nt: TGTGCCTGGTGGCGGCGTTTTGCTGAAGCTTTCTTT; CDR3aa: CAWWRRFAEAFF
abundance: -; d_gene: -; j_gene: TRBJ1-2; v_gene: TRBV28; len: 11; CDR3nt: TGTGCCAGCACTTCGGGGGAGGGCTACACCTTC; CDR3aa: CASTSGEGYTF
abundance: -; d_gene: -; j_gene: TRBJ1-2; v_gene: TRBV5-4; len: 16; CDR3nt: TGTGCCAGCAGGAAAACTGGGGGGGCCCGACACTATGGCTACACCTTC; CDR3aa: CASRKTGGARHYGYTF
abundance: -; d_gene: -; j_gene: TRBJ1-3; v_gene: TRBV5-1; len: 14; CDR3nt: TGCGCCAGCAGCTTGGGCGGGGAAGGAAACACCATATATTTT; CDR3aa: CASSLGGEGNTIYF
abundance: -; d_gene: -; j_gene: TRBJ2-5; v_gene: TRBV7-9; len: 18; CDR3nt: TGTGCCAGCAGCTCCCGGACAGTATCAATCCTAGACCAAGAGACCCAGTACTTC; CDR3aa: CASSSRTVSILDQETQYF
abundance: -; d_gene: -; j_gene: TRBJ1-1; v_gene: TRBV19; len: 13; CDR3nt: TGTGCCAGTTTTGGGGCGCATAACACTGAAGCTTTCTTT; CDR3aa: CASFGAHNTEAFF
abundance: -; d_gene: TRBD2; j_gene: TRBJ2-3; v_gene: TRBV9; len: 17; CDR3nt: TGTGCCAGCAGCGTAGGAGTAGCGGGAGATGGAACAGATACGCAGTATTTT; CDR3aa: CASSVGVAGDGTDTQYF
abundance: -; d_gene: TRBD1; j_gene: TRBJ1-1; v_gene: TRBV9; len: 12; CDR3nt: TGTGCCAGCAGCGAGACAGGGGATGAAGCTTTCTTT; CDR3aa: CASSETGDEAFF